This entry lists 8 T cell receptor beta chains sequenced from one sample in a study of blood T cell repertoires in COVID-19. Sequencing was performed with immunoSEQ multiplex PCR; in TCRdb, only in-frame clones are kept and a portion is missing. The sample records 200,000 to 250,000 clones, around 85% being singletons. What was sequenced was peripheral blood. These receptors came from a woman aged 25 to 39 who had recovered from COVID-19.

This chain joins TRBV5-1 and TRBJ2-5; a weak D match, TRBD2 (6 bases). V was cut by 10 bases and J by 1 base, with 17 bases left in between. The CDR3 contains 14 residues. Germline V gives CDR1 SGHRS, CDR2 YFSETQ. The CDR3 region is CASSPGGFQETQYF. In nucleotides, the CDR3 is TGCGCCTCCTCGCCTGGAGGGTTCCAAGAGACCCAGTACTTC. Complete variable domain (other parts from reference TRBV5-1 and TRBJ2-5): KAGVTQTPRYLIKTRGQQVTLSCSPISGHRSVSWYQQTPGQGLQFLFEYFSETQRNKGNFPGRFSGRQFSNSRSEMNVSTLELGDSALYLCASSPGGFQETQYFGPGTRLLVL.

The chain employs TRBV30 and TRBJ2-7; TRBD1 is a possible D gene (5 bases). The germline V gene encodes CDR1 GTSNPN and CDR2 SVGIG (reference sequence). This CDR3 is 13 amino acids long. V gave up 1 base and J gave up 3 bases, with 10 bases separating them. The CDR3 sequence: CAWSAGQGYEQYF. The DNA for the CDR3 is TGTGCCTGGAGTGCAGGGCAAGGCTACGAGCAGTACTTC. Combining the CDR3 with reference TRBV30 and TRBJ2-7 gives the whole variable domain SQTIHQWPATLVQPVGSPLSLECTVEGTSNPNLYWYRQAAGRGLQLLFYSVGIGQISSEVPQNLSASRPQDRQFILSSKKLLLSDSGFYLCAWSAGQGYEQYFGPGTRLTVT.

The table lists this clone with a count of one. The chain couples TRBV5-1 to TRBJ2-5, with no clear D. Trimming removed 0 bases from V and 5 bases from J, with 11 bases in between. Germline values: CDR1 SGHRS, CDR2 YFSETQ. The CDR3 spans 14 residues. The CDR3: CASSLGGASETQYF. The CDR3 DNA is TGCGCCAGCAGCTTGGGAGGAGCCTCGGAGACCCAGTACTTC.

The chain is built from TRBV10-3 and TRBJ1-3; D possibly corresponds to TRBD1 (5 bases). The CDR3 consists of 14 residues. Deletions cut 6 bases from V and 0 bases from J, with 9 bases between. CDR1 is ENHRY and CDR2 is SYGVKD in the germline V gene. The CDR3 DNA reads as TGTGCCATCAGCGACAGTTTCTCTGGAAACACCATATATTTT. It yields the protein CAISDSFSGNTIYF.

The chain employs TRBV11-2 and TRBJ1-3, with no clear D. V was trimmed by 1 base and J by 4 bases, leaving 11 bases between them. The CDR3 is 15 residues long. The germline CDR1 and CDR2 sequences are SGHAT and FQNNGV. The CDR3 reads CASSLATREGNTIYF. The CDR3 coding sequence is TGTGCCAGCAGCTTAGCAACCCGGGAAGGAAACACCATATATTTT.

The sample holds a few counts of this clone. The chain carries TRBV2 and TRBJ1-3, with D uncertain. Trimming left V 3 bases short and J 8 bases short, with 20 bases between. The CDR3 sequence is 16 residues long. The V gene's germline CDR1 is SNHLY and CDR2 FYNNEI. The CDR3 sequence is CASSDGMRGLVHTIYF. CDR3 in DNA: TGTGCCAGCAGTGACGGAATGAGAGGGCTCGTACACACCATATATTTT.

The chain is built from TRBV5-4 and TRBJ1-3; weak D call: TRBD1 (6 bases). CDR1 and CDR2 (germline): SGHNT, YYREEE (reference sequence). Between the trimmed V and J ends, which lost 4 bases and 4 bases, there was a span of 12 bases. The CDR3 totals 14 residues. CDR3 in amino acids: CASSLDRSGNTIYF. The CDR3 nucleotides read TGTGCCAGCAGCCTGGACAGATCCGGAAACACCATATATTTT.

This sequence joins TRBV7-7 and TRBJ1-1, with D perhaps matching TRBD1 (6 bases). Germline values: CDR1 SSHAT, CDR2 FNYEAQ (reference sequence). The CDR3 loop spans 14 amino acids. V was shortened by 7 bases and J by 6 bases, with 18 bases between the two germline ends. CDR3 nucleotides: TGTGCCAGCATGGGCAGGGGACAACGGGCTGAAGCTTTCTTT. This encodes CASMGRGQRAEAFF. Using reference TRBV7-7 and TRBJ1-1 for the parts outside the CDR3, the full variable domain is GAGVSQSPRYKVTKRGQDVTLRCDPISSHATLYWYQQALGQGPEFLTYFNYEAQPDKSGLPSDRFSAERPEGSISTLTIQRTEQRDSAMYRCASMGRGQRAEAFFGQGTRLTVV.